The 27 T cell receptor beta chains in this list originate from one sample, sequenced in a study of cytomegalovirus exposure and HLA in healthy donors. PCR amplification relied on 60 Vbeta primers (plus 13 Jbeta primers). TCRdb's table, derived via immunoSEQ multiplex PCR, lists solely in-frame clones and lacks some. The sample includes fewer than 250,000 clones, around 86% of them seen just once. Sequencing was performed on PBMCs. The receptor source for this set is a woman between 45 and 65 years old in good health and CMV-seropositive.

This chain links TRBV7-8 with TRBJ2-7, with a tentative D call TRBD1 (5 bases). The length of the CDR3 is 13 residues. Germline lookup yields CDR1 SGHVS and CDR2 FQNEAQ. V gave up 5 bases and J gave up 3 bases, with 11 bases separating them. CDR3 protein: CASSRAGYYEQYF. CDR3 DNA sequence: TGTGCCAGCAGCAGGGCAGGGTACTACGAGCAGTACTTC.

The J gene is TRBJ2-2, the V gene TRBV9; 10 nucleotides align to TRBD2. The CDR3 length is 17 residues. The germline CDR1 and CDR2 sequences are SGDLS and YYNGEE. Unmatched junction bases numbered 10, after V lost 2 bases and J lost 6 bases. CDR3 bases: TGTGCCAGCAGCGTCGCCCTACTAGCGGGGCTTCCCGGGGAGCTGTTTTTT. Translation gives CASSVALLAGLPGELFF.

The V and J genes are TRBV28 and TRBJ2-7; unclear D gene. Between the trimmed V and J ends, which lost 3 bases and 0 bases, there was a span of 9 bases. Per germline, CDR1 MDHEN and CDR2 SYDVKM. The CDR3 consists of 14 residues. The CDR3 protein is CASSFEALSYEQYF. The CDR3 bases are TGTGCCAGCAGTTTCGAGGCGCTCTCCTACGAGCAGTACTTC.

The chain recombines TRBV6-1 with TRBJ1-2; 7 bases map to TRBD1. The junction had 14 bases not matched to a gene; V was cut back by 9 bases and J by 7 bases. This CDR3 comprises 14 residues. Germline V gives CDR1 MNHNS, CDR2 SASEGT. The CDR3 region has the DNA TGTGCCAGAGACCAGGGGGTGGGTGGGTTTGGCTACACCTTC. Translated, it gives CARDQGVGGFGYTF.

V is TRBV7-9 and J is TRBJ2-3, with TRBD2 identical over 8 bases. Germline assignment: CDR1 SEHNR and CDR2 FQNEAQ (reference sequence). The CDR3 length is 16 residues. The V and J ends lost 4 bases and 6 bases, in that order; junction bases with no gene match: 12. In DNA form, the CDR3 reads TGTGCCAGCAGCTCTACTAGACTAGCGCGGGTCGATACGCAGTATTTT. Its translation is CASSSTRLARVDTQYF.

The rearrangement uses TRBV6-5 and TRBJ1-5; TRBD1 is a possible D gene (5 bases). Germline loops: CDR1 MNHEY, CDR2 SVGAGI. Trimming took 6 bases from V and 3 from J, leaving 12 bases between them. This CDR3 region has 14 residues. The CDR3 DNA reads TGTGCCAGCAGGGCGGACAATTACAATCAGCCCCAGCATTTT. It codes for CASRADNYNQPQHF.

The chain is built from TRBV5-6 and TRBJ2-5, with D perhaps matching TRBD2 (5 bases). This CDR3 has 14 residues. Germline V CDR1 and CDR2: SGHDT, YYEEEE. The V end lost 4 bases, the J end lost 5 bases, and 15 bases lay between the germline ends. The CDR3 nucleotides are TGTGCCAGCAGCCCCCAGACTAAATATGAGACCCAGTACTTC. Translating gives CASSPQTKYETQYF.

This clone came up a few times. V gene TRBV6-5 combines with J gene TRBJ1-2; D is unclear. This CDR3 contains 14 residues. Trimming took off 5 bases at V and 8 bases at J, with 18 bases between the two ends. Germline CDR1 reads MNHEY; CDR2 reads SVGAGI. The CDR3 coding sequence is TGTGCCAGCAGTGATGTCGGGGAGGCCTACGGCTACACCTTC. This sequence encodes CASSDVGEAYGYTF.

This clone was seen more than once but under ten times. The V and J genes are TRBV4-2 and TRBJ1-3; 7 bases match TRBD1. CDR3 length equals 17 residues. The V gene's germline CDR1 is LGHNA and CDR2 YNFKEQ. Trimming removed 1 base from V and 0 bases from J; junction bases left unmatched: 6. The CDR3 region is CASSQVNRQGSGNTIYF. CDR3 in DNA: TGTGCCAGCAGCCAAGTGAATCGACAGGGCTCTGGAAACACCATATATTTT.

In this sample, this clone turned up once. The V gene is TRBV5-1, the J gene TRBJ2-3; 7 nucleotides match TRBD2. CDR3 length equals 16 residues. V trimming: 4 bases; J trimming: 0 bases; junction bases outside the gene matches: 8. Germline CDR1 and CDR2: SGHRS and YFSETQ. CDR3 sequence: CASSPASGASTDTQYF. The DNA of the CDR3 is TGCGCCAGCAGCCCTGCTAGCGGTGCTAGCACAGATACGCAGTATTTT.

This clone was seen once. This chain links TRBV30 with TRBJ1-2; D remains ambiguous. With 4 bases removed from V and 0 bases from J, the gap between germline ends came to 18 bases. Germline CDR1 and CDR2: GTSNPN and SVGIG (reference sequence). This CDR3 has 16 amino acids. This chain's CDR3 is CAWNLDSSIPNYGYTF. The CDR3 DNA reads TGTGCCTGGAATCTGGACTCCAGCATCCCTAACTATGGCTACACCTTC. Variable domain in full (rest from reference TRBV30 and TRBJ1-2): SQTIHQWPATLVQPVGSPLSLECTVEGTSNPNLYWYRQAAGRGLQLLFYSVGIGQISSEVPQNLSASRPQDRQFILSSKKLLLSDSGFYLCAWNLDSSIPNYGYTFGSGTRLTVV.

The CDR3 sequence is CASSSRVGTEAFF. The CDR3 bases are TGCGCCAGCAGCTCGAGGGTGGGCACTGAAGCTTTCTTT. The chain couples TRBV4-3 to TRBJ1-1; D is unclear. The CDR3 runs 13 residues. Between the trimmed V and J ends, which lost 5 bases and 4 bases, there was a span of 11 bases. Germline lookup yields CDR1 LGHNA and CDR2 YSLEER.

The chain carries TRBV21-1 and TRBJ1-1; the table gives TRBD1 as D, unverified against the DNA. TRBV21-1 constitutes a pseudogene. The CDR3 covers 15 residues. The CDR3 DNA reads TGTGCCAGCAGCAAAGAAGTCAGGTTAATCACTGAAGCTTTCTTT. It encodes CASSKEVRLITEAFF.

The V gene is TRBV29-1, the J gene TRBJ2-5; D not resolved. Germline loops: CDR1 SQVTM, CDR2 ANQGSEA. Trimming removed 7 bases from V and 5 bases from J, with 23 bases in between. There are 15 residues in the CDR3. The CDR3 DNA reads as TGCAGCGCTAGAACGGCTAACCCAGCGTCCGAGACCCAGTACTTC. Its protein is CSARTANPASETQYF.

V usage is TRBV19 and J usage is TRBJ1-5; D unclear. This CDR3 is built from 15 residues. Trimming removed 5 bases at V and 0 bases at J, with 11 bases between. The germline CDR1 and CDR2 sequences are LNHDA and SQIVND (reference sequence). The CDR3 here is CASSSQTYSNQPQHF. CDR3 sequence (DNA): TGTGCCAGTAGTTCCCAGACTTATAGCAATCAGCCCCAGCATTTT.

The chain has TRBV18 and TRBJ1-6; 7 bases map to TRBD1. The germline gives CDR1 KGHSH, CDR2 LQKENI. CDR3 length: 13 residues. V shed 6 bases, J shed 14 bases, and the junction held 10 bases outside the gene matches. The CDR3 reads CASSPRQGETLHF. As DNA, the CDR3 is TGTGCCAGCTCCCCGAGACAGGGTGAAACCCTCCACTTT.

The chain couples TRBV30 to TRBJ1-5; 8 nucleotides align to TRBD1. This CDR3 is built from 14 residues. Germline assignment: CDR1 GTSNPN and CDR2 SVGIG (reference sequence). Unmatched junction bases numbered 6, after V lost 2 bases and J lost 6 bases. In nucleotides, the CDR3 is TGTGCCTGGAGTTACCAGGGGGCGGGTCAGCCCCAGCATTTT. Translated: CAWSYQGAGQPQHF.

The chain couples TRBV7-9 to TRBJ2-3; possibly TRBD2 for D (6 bases). The CDR3 sequence is 14 residues long. Germline V gene data show CDR1 as SEHNR and CDR2 as FQNEAQ (reference sequence). Trimming took 7 bases from V and 5 from J, leaving 16 bases between them. CDR3 protein: CASTRDLEGDTQYF. CDR3 nucleotides: TGTGCCAGCACCAGGGACTTAGAGGGAGATACGCAGTATTTT.

The chain joins TRBV4-2 to TRBJ2-7; 10 positions agree with TRBD1. CDR1 and CDR2 (germline): LGHNA, YNFKEQ. After removal of 1 base from V and 12 bases from J, the junction contained 9 bases not matched to a gene. This CDR3 has 14 residues. CDR3 coding DNA: TGTGCCAGCAGCCAAGGGGGGACAGGGGAGGATTTGTACTTC. It is translated as CASSQGGTGEDLYF.

The chain employs TRBV28 and TRBJ1-5, with D unclear. This CDR3 contains 13 residues. Germline-derived CDR1 and CDR2 are MDHEN and SYDVKM. Trimming removed 4 bases from V and 4 bases from J, with 8 bases in between. CDR3 nucleotide sequence: TGTGCCAGCAGTTCCCCCGGGAATCAGCCCCAGCATTTT. Protein: CASSSPGNQPQHF.

A few counts support this clone. The chain uses TRBV13 and TRBJ1-6, with unresolved D. The ends were cut back, 6 bases at V and 6 bases at J, with 9 bases in the middle. This CDR3 has 13 residues. Per germline, CDR1 PRHDT and CDR2 FYEKMQ (reference sequence). CDR3 sequence reads: CASRPASNSPLHF. The CDR3 nucleotides read TGTGCCAGCAGGCCCGCCAGTAATTCACCCCTCCACTTT. Full variable domain (rest looked up from reference TRBV13 and TRBJ1-6): AAGVIQSPRHLIKEKRETATLKCYPIPRHDTVYWYQQGPGQDPQFLISFYEKMQSDKGSIPDRFSAQQFSDYHSELNMSSLELGDSALYFCASRPASNSPLHFGNGTRLTVT.

Here the CDR3 DNA reads TGTGCCAGCAGCTTAGCGGCTAACAACGGAAACGAGCAGTACTTC. Residues: CASSLAANNGNEQYF. The chain links TRBV5-5 to TRBJ2-7; possible D gene TRBD2, 5 bases. V was trimmed by 2 bases and J by 5 bases, leaving 17 bases between them. The germline V gene has CDR1 SGHKS and CDR2 YYEKEE (reference sequence). The CDR3 has 15 amino acids.

The chain has TRBV2 and TRBJ1-2; 10 nucleotides align to TRBD1. The trim removed 4 bases at V and 5 bases at J, leaving 4 bases unmatched. Germline CDR1 is SNHLY and CDR2 is FYNNEI. This CDR3 spans 14 amino acids. CDR3 in DNA: TGTGCCAGCAGTGCTGGGACAGGGGAATATGGCTACACCTTC. It codes for CASSAGTGEYGYTF.

The rearrangement joins TRBV1 to TRBJ1-1; the table's D call, TRBD1, has no DNA check behind it. TRBV1 is described as a pseudogene. This CDR3 is built from 13 residues. CDR3 loop: CTSSLAGKTEAFF. The CDR3 DNA follows: TGCACCAGCAGCCTTGCAGGGAAGACTGAAGCTTTCTTT.

The chain couples TRBV10-2 to TRBJ2-1; 10 nucleotides match TRBD2. This CDR3 has 15 amino acids. Trimming cost V 6 bases and J 0 bases; bases outside gene matches: 2. CDR1 WSHSY and CDR2 SAAADI come from the germline V gene. In DNA form, the CDR3 reads TGCGCCAGCAGGGTAGCGGGGGGCTCCTACAATGAGCAGTTCTTC. Amino acids: CASRVAGGSYNEQFF.

This sequence joins TRBV19 and TRBJ2-2; no reliable D call. V dropped 1 base and J dropped 7 bases, with 4 bases sitting between them. Germline V gives CDR1 LNHDA, CDR2 SQIVND (reference sequence). The CDR3 is 12 residues long. The CDR3 loop is CASSIVHGELFF. The CDR3 DNA reads TGTGCCAGTAGTATAGTTCACGGGGAGCTGTTTTTT. The full variable domain, completed using reference TRBV19 and TRBJ2-2, is DGGITQSPKYLFRKEGQNVTLSCEQNLNHDAMYWYRQDPGQGLRLIYYSQIVNDFQKGDIAEGYSVSREKKESFPLTVTSAQKNPTAFYLCASSIVHGELFFGEGSRLTVL.

This clone was seen a few times. CDR3 region: CASSEIEMNTEAFF. The CDR3 nucleotides are TGTGCCAGCAGTGAGATCGAGATGAACACTGAAGCTTTCTTT. This rearrangement joins TRBV6-1 to TRBJ1-1; no firm D call. Per the germline V gene, CDR1 is MNHNS and CDR2 is SASEGT. V was cut by 3 bases and J by 0 bases, with 8 bases left in between. The CDR3 is 14 residues long.